Following are 21 T cell receptor beta chains from one sample sequenced in a study of lymphopenia after photon versus proton radiotherapy. Assay: immunoSEQ multiplex PCR; the TCRdb copy retains only in-frame clones and omits some. The sample shows 160,000 or so clones, 88% of them seen only once. The sequencing here drew on peripheral blood, taken from a patient treated with photon-based radiotherapy. The receptors originated from a man in his fifties with gastric cancer.

The rearrangement joins TRBV7-6 to TRBJ2-5; TRBD1 agrees at 9 bases. V shed 5 bases, J shed 5 bases, and the junction held 6 bases outside the gene matches. The length of the CDR3 is 14 residues. Germline assignment: CDR1 SGHVS and CDR2 FNYEAQ. This CDR3 reads CASSRQGTGETQYF. Written as DNA, the CDR3 is TGTGCCAGCAGCCGCCAAGGGACAGGGGAGACCCAGTACTTC.

The CDR3 bases are TGTGCCAGTAGTAGTTGGTCGGCGGGGAACACTGAAGCTTTCTTT. Translating it yields CASSSWSAGNTEAFF. V and J are TRBV19 and TRBJ1-1; no clear D. This CDR3 has 15 residues. V shed 4 bases and J shed 1 base, with 13 bases lying between them. Germline assignment: CDR1 LNHDA and CDR2 SQIVND (reference sequence).

V and J are TRBV29-1 and TRBJ1-2; TRBD1 is a possible D gene (5 bases). This CDR3 has 10 amino acids. Looked up from germline, CDR1 is SQVTM and CDR2 is ANQGSEA. V shed 7 bases and J shed 6 bases, with 9 bases lying between them. The CDR3, as DNA: TGCAGCGGGGGGACGGATGGCTACACCTTC. The encoded protein is CSGGTDGYTF.

The CDR3 DNA follows: TGCGCCAGCAGCTCCGGTCACCAAGCCCAAAACACCATATATTTT. Its protein product is CASSSGHQAQNTIYF. The rearrangement joins TRBV5-1 to TRBJ1-3; D is unresolved. Trimming stripped 3 bases from V and 6 bases from J, with 16 bases between. Germline CDR1 SGHRS, CDR2 YFSETQ. CDR3 length equals 15 residues. The whole variable domain, filled in from reference TRBV5-1 and TRBJ1-3, reads KAGVTQTPRYLIKTRGQQVTLSCSPISGHRSVSWYQQTPGQGLQFLFEYFSETQRNKGNFPGRFSGRQFSNSRSEMNVSTLELGDSALYLCASSSGHQAQNTIYFGEGSWLTVV.

The V call is TRBV5-1, the J call TRBJ2-1; TRBD1 aligns across 7 bases. This CDR3 comprises 17 residues. CDR1 and CDR2 (germline): SGHRS, YFSETQ. V trimming: 0 bases; J trimming: 0 bases; junction bases outside the gene matches: 6. CDR3 DNA: TGCGCCAGCAGCTTGGCGGGACAGTCGAGCTCCTACAATGAGCAGTTCTTC. Translating it yields CASSLAGQSSSYNEQFF.

This clone was found a few times. CDR3 bases: TGTGCCAGCAGTCAAAGACGAGTCACAGATACGCAGTATTTT. Its translation: CASSQRRVTDTQYF. The V gene is TRBV6-5, the J gene TRBJ2-3, with D unclear. This CDR3 region has 14 residues. V gave up 5 bases and J gave up 2 bases, with 11 bases separating them. Per the germline V gene, CDR1 is MNHEY and CDR2 is SVGAGI.

A word on this clone: The same CDR3 also results from other DNA sequences found in this sample. CDR3 region: CASSLGGGRGNTIYF. CDR3 DNA sequence: TGTGCCAGCAGCTTAGGCGGGGGACGAGGAAACACCATATATTTT. The chain carries TRBV11-2 and TRBJ1-3, with a possible D match to TRBD1 (5 bases). V lost 1 base and J 4 bases, leaving 11 bases between the germline ends. Germline loops: CDR1 SGHAT, CDR2 FQNNGV. The CDR3 is 15 residues long.

The J gene is TRBJ2-6, the V gene TRBV10-3; 9 nucleotides align to TRBD1. The V gene end was trimmed by 2 bases and the J gene end by 1 base; junction bases not matched to a gene: 6. Germline CDR1 ENHRY, CDR2 SYGVKD. The CDR3 runs to 18 residues. The CDR3 loop is CAISEAGQGISGANVLTF. Here the CDR3 DNA reads TGTGCCATCAGTGAGGCGGGACAGGGAATTTCTGGGGCCAACGTCCTGACTTTC.

The chain joins TRBV11-1 to TRBJ2-7, with D unresolved. Germline CDR1 SGHAT, CDR2 FQDESV (reference sequence). Trimming cost V 3 bases and J 6 bases, with 15 bases left between them. The CDR3 spans 14 residues. Here the CDR3 DNA reads TGTGCCAGCAGCTTTGCTAGGAGCGCCGCCGAGCAGTACTTC. It encodes CASSFARSAAEQYF.

About this clone itself: One end of the junction varies from germline; a read error may be responsible. This chain links TRBV7-2 with TRBJ1-1, with no clear D. The V gene's germline CDR1 is SGHTA and CDR2 FQGNSA. The length of the CDR3 is 15 residues. The CDR3 protein is CASSQGTDMNTEAFF. The CDR3 DNA is TGCGCCAGCAGCCAAGGTACAGACATGAACACTGAAGCTTTCTTT.

The V gene is TRBV30, the J gene TRBJ2-2; 7 bases align to TRBD2. V was clipped by 2 bases and J by 7 bases; unmatched bases: 7. The CDR3 sequence is 14 residues long. The germline CDR1 and CDR2 sequences are GTSNPN and SVGIG (reference sequence). The CDR3 DNA sequence: TGTGCCTGGAGTCGTGGGAGGGCCGTCGGGGAGCTGTTTTTT. Protein product: CAWSRGRAVGELFF.

CDR3 loop: CASSQGDPDGNQPQHF. The CDR3 region has the DNA TGTGCCAGCAGCCAAGGTGACCCGGATGGGAATCAGCCCCAGCATTTT. This chain links TRBV4-2 with TRBJ1-5; D ambiguous. Germline CDR1 LGHNA, CDR2 YNFKEQ. The CDR3 has 16 residues. V dropped 1 base and J dropped 4 bases, with 14 bases sitting between them.

The rearrangement joins TRBV4-1 to TRBJ2-7, with TRBD2 matching 10 bases. The CDR3 covers 17 residues. Trimming cost V 3 bases and J 3 bases; bases outside gene matches: 11. The V gene's germline CDR1 is MGHRA and CDR2 YSYEKL. CDR3 amino acids: CASSHFASGRLGYEQYF. The CDR3 DNA reads TGCGCCAGCAGCCACTTTGCTAGCGGGAGACTTGGCTACGAGCAGTACTTC.

The CDR3 region is CAISESNRGRHEQYF. The CDR3 DNA sequence: TGTGCCATCAGTGAGTCAAACAGGGGGCGACACGAGCAGTACTTC. The rearrangement links TRBV10-3 to TRBJ2-7; 9 nucleotides agree with TRBD1. The germline CDR1 and CDR2 sequences are ENHRY and SYGVKD. V lost 0 bases and J lost 5; bases outside the gene matches: 5. This CDR3 contains 15 residues.

This chain uses TRBV30 with TRBJ2-1; TRBD2 aligns across 7 bases. The germline gives CDR1 GTSNPN, CDR2 SVGIG (reference sequence). V gave up 2 bases and J gave up 4 bases; unmatched junction bases: 5. The length of the CDR3 is 14 residues. The CDR3 here is CAWSTGSGYNEQFF. DNA for the CDR3: TGTGCCTGGAGTACTGGTAGCGGGTACAATGAGCAGTTCTTC.

V is TRBV19 and J is TRBJ2-7; 9 bases align to TRBD1. J was trimmed by 3 bases and V by 1 base; bases with no gene match: 4. Germline values: CDR1 LNHDA, CDR2 SQIVND (reference sequence). This CDR3 contains 15 residues. The CDR3 region is CASSIGRDRDYEQYF. The CDR3 bases are TGTGCCAGTAGTATAGGAAGGGACAGGGACTACGAGCAGTACTTC.

V and J are TRBV5-1 and TRBJ1-4; the D gene is possibly TRBD1 (5 bases). The germline V gene encodes CDR1 SGHRS and CDR2 YFSETQ. Trimming shortened V by 5 bases and J by 2 bases, and 7 bases separated the two germline ends. The CDR3 is 13 amino acids. CDR3 protein: CASRRDTNEKLFF. CDR3 DNA: TGCGCCAGCAGGCGGGACACTAATGAAAAACTGTTTTTT.

This chain joins TRBV15 and TRBJ1-1; weak D call: TRBD1 (5 bases). V was trimmed by 0 bases and J by 0 bases, leaving 5 bases between them. The CDR3 totals 14 residues. CDR1 is LNHNV and CDR2 is YYDKDF in the germline V gene (reference sequence). CDR3 region: CATSRDRVNTEAFF. CDR3 nucleotide sequence: TGTGCCACCAGCAGAGACAGGGTGAACACTGAAGCTTTCTTT.

The chain uses TRBV18 and TRBJ1-2; 7 nucleotides match TRBD1. The CDR3 spans 15 residues. Trimming cost V 5 bases and J 7 bases; bases outside gene matches: 13. Germline V gives CDR1 KGHSH, CDR2 LQKENI. CDR3 region: CASSSRTGLDVGYTF. DNA of the CDR3: TGTGCCAGCTCATCAAGGACAGGACTAGACGTTGGCTACACCTTC.

The chain recombines TRBV28 with TRBJ2-7; D may correspond to TRBD1 or TRBD2 (5 bases each). V dropped 8 bases and J dropped 2 bases, with 16 bases sitting between them. This CDR3 region has 14 residues. Per germline, CDR1 MDHEN and CDR2 SYDVKM. This chain's CDR3 is CASLTGTATYEQYF. In nucleotides, the CDR3 is TGTGCCAGCTTAACCGGGACGGCAACCTACGAGCAGTACTTC.

The chain links TRBV9 to TRBJ2-3, with D perhaps matching TRBD1 (8 bases). Trimming cost V 4 bases and J 4 bases, with 22 bases left between them. Germline assignment: CDR1 SGDLS and CDR2 YYNGEE. The CDR3 runs 17 residues. Written as DNA, the CDR3 is TGTGCCAGCAGCCACAGGGGGGGCTTCCCCGCCCCAGATACGCAGTATTTT. It is translated as CASSHRGGFPAPDTQYF.